One sample yielded the 5 T cell receptor beta chains listed below, sequenced in a study of control samples from healthy donors and cancer patients. Libraries were prepared by immunoSEQ multiplex PCR; TCRdb keeps only in-frame clonotypes and omits some of them. The sample lists 120,000 to 150,000 clones, roughly nine tenths occurring once. Sequenced input: blood. These receptors came from a man aged 18 to 30 in good health.

The genes are TRBV27 and TRBJ2-7; 7 bases line up with TRBD2. After removal of 6 bases from V and 4 bases from J, the junction contained 12 bases not matched to a gene. This CDR3 spans 15 amino acids. Germline loops: CDR1 MNHEY, CDR2 SMNVEV (reference sequence). The CDR3 DNA reads as TGTGCCAGCAGGCCACCCGGGGGGAGACGATACGAGCAGTACTTC. It is translated as CASRPPGGRRYEQYF.

Only one count was recorded for this clone. The V call is TRBV25-1, the J call TRBJ2-3; D might be TRBD2 (6 bases). CDR1 and CDR2 (germline): MGHDK, SYGVNS. This CDR3 has 15 residues. The V and J ends lost 6 bases and 1 base respectively, with 14 bases between them. The CDR3 bases are TGTGCCAGCAGCCTACTTCGCGGGGGCACAGATACGCAGTATTTT. Amino acids: CASSLLRGGTDTQYF. The whole variable domain, filled in from reference TRBV25-1 and TRBJ2-3, reads EADIYQTPRYLVIGTGKKITLECSQTMGHDKMYWYQQDPGMELHLIHYSYGVNSTEKGDLSSESTVSRIRTEHFPLTLESARPSHTSQYLCASSLLRGGTDTQYFGPGTRLTVL.

This chain uses TRBV5-1 with TRBJ2-3; TRBD1 matches at 10 bases. From germline, CDR1 is SGHRS and CDR2 YFSETQ. The CDR3 is 16 amino acids. J lost 6 bases, V lost 2 bases, and 9 bases had no gene match. CDR3 region: CASSLSPGQGTDTQYF. CDR3 DNA: TGCGCCAGCAGCTTAAGCCCGGGACAGGGGACGGATACGCAGTATTTT.

The rearrangement joins TRBV27 to TRBJ1-6, with TRBD1 matching 8 bases. CDR3 size: 14 residues. The V gene's germline CDR1 is MNHEY and CDR2 SMNVEV (reference sequence). Losses at the gene ends were 9 bases for V and 1 base for J; bases not matched to a gene: 2. The CDR3 bases are TGTGCCAGTCACAGGGGGTCCTATAATTCACCCCTCCACTTT. It is translated as CASHRGSYNSPLHF.

The rearrangement uses TRBV9 and TRBJ1-4, with D perhaps matching TRBD1 (6 bases). The length of the CDR3 is 15 residues. V was clipped by 4 bases and J by 5 bases, with 15 bases between them. Germline V gene data show CDR1 as SGDLS and CDR2 as YYNGEE. The CDR3 protein is CASSFRGDTNEKLFF. The CDR3 DNA reads as TGTGCCAGCAGCTTCCGAGGGGACACGAATGAAAAACTGTTTTTT.